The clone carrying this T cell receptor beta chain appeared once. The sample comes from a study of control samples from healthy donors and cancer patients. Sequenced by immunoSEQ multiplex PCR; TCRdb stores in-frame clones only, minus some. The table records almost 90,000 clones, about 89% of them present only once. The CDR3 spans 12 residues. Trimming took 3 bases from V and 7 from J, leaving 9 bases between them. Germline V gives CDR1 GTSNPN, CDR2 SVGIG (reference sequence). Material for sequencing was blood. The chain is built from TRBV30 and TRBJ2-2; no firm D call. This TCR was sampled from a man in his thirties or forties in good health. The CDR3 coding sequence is TGTGCCTGGAGAGTGGGGTACGGGGAGCTGTTTTTT. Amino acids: CAWRVGYGELFF. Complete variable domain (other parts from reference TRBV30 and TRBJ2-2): SQTIHQWPATLVQPVGSPLSLECTVEGTSNPNLYWYRQAAGRGLQLLFYSVGIGQISSEVPQNLSASRPQDRQFILSSKKLLLSDSGFYLCAWRVGYGELFFGEGSRLTVL.